Following are 26 T cell receptor beta chains from one sample sequenced in a study of CD4 and CD8 cells across lung adenocarcinoma regions. Using its own MiXCR run on the PCR reads, TCRdb lists one record per CDR3 protein. The sample contains approximately 6,000 distinct CDR3 sequences, about half of which appear only once. Sequencing input: CD8+ T cells from the margin of a lung tumor. All receptors come from a male donor with lung adenocarcinoma. The CD4 and CD8 labels of this study may be unreliable.

Ten or more counts support this clonotype. The gene calls are TRBV6-5 and TRBJ1-1; maybe TRBD1 (5 bases). Germline lookup yields CDR1 MNHEY and CDR2 SVGAGI. The CDR3 is 17 residues long. Trimming took off 2 bases at V and 1 base at J, with 17 bases between the two ends. The CDR3 here is CASSYTAGAIRNTEAFF. In DNA, the CDR3 is TGTGCCAGCAGTTACACCGCCGGGGCTATAAGGAACACTGAAGCTTTCTTT.

A remark on this clonotype: An end of the junction differs from the germline gene, which may be a read error. J is TRBJ2-5 and V is TRBV7-7; 9 nucleotides align to TRBD2. The tail of the sequence fits TRBJ2-7 better, so the J call may be wrong. Per germline, CDR1 SSHAT and CDR2 FNYEAQ (reference sequence). The CDR3 loop spans 17 amino acids. The CDR3 protein is CASSLGVGSGSPNEQYF. Written as DNA, the CDR3 is TGTGCTAGCAGCTTAGGGGTGGGTAGCGGGAGTCCCAACGAGCAGTACTTC.

This clonotype came up a few times. Mismatch with germline at one junction end may stem from a read error. The chain carries TRBV10-1 and TRBJ1-6; 8 nucleotides line up with TRBD1. Germline loops: CDR1 WNHNN, CDR2 SYGVQD (reference sequence). CDR3 length: 15 residues. The CDR3 protein is CASSESGQGSYEQYF. DNA for the CDR3: TGCGCCAGCAGTGAGTCTGGACAGGGCTCCTACGAGCAGTACTTT.

The J gene is TRBJ2-1, the V gene TRBV12-3 or TRBV12-4, with 7 bases aligning to TRBD2. Germline trimming cut 6 bases from V and 7 bases from J; bases unmatched to any gene: 3. This CDR3 is 12 amino acids long. CDR3: CASRTAGNEQFF. DNA of the CDR3: TGTGCCAGCAGAACAGCGGGGAATGAGCAGTTCTTC.

The chain links TRBV10-2 to TRBJ2-1; D remains ambiguous. CDR1 and CDR2 (germline): WSHSY, SAAADI. Trimming cost V 7 bases and J 3 bases, with 7 bases left between them. The CDR3 loop spans 12 amino acids. The DNA of the CDR3 is TGCGCCAGCACATACAACTACAATGAGCAGTTCTTC. Protein sequence: CASTYNYNEQFF.

This chain joins TRBV6-1 and TRBJ2-7; D is perhaps TRBD1 or TRBD2 (6 bases each). Germline lookup yields CDR1 MNHNS and CDR2 SASEGT. The CDR3 covers 14 residues. The germline V and J ends were trimmed by 6 bases and 0 bases, with 12 bases remaining between them. The CDR3 DNA reads TGTGCCAGCAGAAGAGGGGGGAGCTCCTACGAGCAGTACTTC. It encodes CASRRGGSSYEQYF.

The gene calls are TRBV14 and TRBJ2-2; 9 bases match TRBD2. The CDR3 totals 17 residues. Germline CDR1 and CDR2: SGHDN and FVKESK. J lost 1 base, V lost 4 bases, and 7 bases had no gene match. As DNA, the CDR3 is TGTGCCAGCAGCCTTCACATAGCGGGAGAGAACACCGGGGAGCTGTTTTTT. Translated: CASSLHIAGENTGELFF.

Remarks on this clonotype: Since no conserved phenylalanine or tryptophan closes the CDR3, a read error is the likely cause. No DNA is shown, since the ends of the CDR3 on it are uncertain; the CDR3 is the one TCRdb lists. This rearrangement joins TRBV7-6 to TRBJ2-5. Germline assignment: CDR1 SGHVS and CDR2 FNYEAQ. Ends included, the CDR3 has 14 residues. CDR3 loop: CASSPTEIQETRYS.

The genes are TRBV12-5 and TRBJ1-2; D remains unclear. The length of the CDR3 is 17 residues. The V end lost 0 bases, the J end lost 0 bases, and 14 bases lay between the germline ends. Germline V gene lookup returns CDR1 LGHNT and CDR2 FRNRAP. CDR3 residues: CASGLVREFSANYGYTF. The CDR3 nucleotides are TGTGCTAGTGGTTTGGTACGGGAGTTTTCGGCTAACTATGGCTACACCTTC.

The V and J genes are TRBV6-1 and TRBJ2-1; 10 nucleotides line up with TRBD2. Germline V lookup: CDR1 MNHNS, CDR2 SASEGT. The CDR3 spans 15 residues. After removal of 0 bases from V and 7 bases from J, the junction contained 3 bases not matched to a gene. DNA of the CDR3: TGTGCCAGCAGTGAAGCTAGCGGGGGGTCGAATGAGCAGTTCTTC. Translating gives CASSEASGGSNEQFF.

The chain combines TRBV4-1 with TRBJ1-1; D is uncertain. Trimming shortened V by 2 bases and J by 0 bases, and 13 bases separated the two germline ends. Germline V gene data show CDR1 as MGHRA and CDR2 as YSYEKL. CDR3 size: 16 residues. CDR3 nucleotides: TGCGCCAGCAGCCAAAGCACGGAAACCTTGAACACTGAAGCTTTCTTT. Protein product: CASSQSTETLNTEAFF.

This chain connects TRBV10-3 to TRBJ2-2; possibly TRBD2 for D (6 bases). V was trimmed by 11 bases and J by 13 bases, leaving 29 bases between them. Germline V gives CDR1 ENHRY, CDR2 SYGVKD. The CDR3 runs to 15 residues. CDR3 nucleotides: TGTGCCCGGGGCTACGGGGGTGCGAGCACAGATACGCTGTTTTTT. Translating gives CARGYGGASTDTLFF.

The chain joins TRBV11-3 to TRBJ2-3, with 7 positions matching TRBD1. There are 13 residues in the CDR3. CDR1 and CDR2 from the germline V gene are SGHNT and YENEEA. The ends lost 5 bases at V and 6 bases at J; junction bases unmatched: 5. CDR3 in DNA: TGTGCCAGCAGCCCCGGACAGGCGGATACGCAGTATTTT. It yields the protein CASSPGQADTQYF. The full variable domain, with the rest looked up from reference TRBV11-3 and TRBJ2-3, is EAGVVQSPRYKIIEKKQPVAFWCNPISGHNTLYWYLQNLGQGPELLIRYENEEAVDDSQLPKDRFSAERLKGVDSTLKIQPAELGDSAVYLCASSPGQADTQYFGPGTRLTVL.

The V call is TRBV3-1, the J call TRBJ2-5, with D unresolved. Trimming left V 4 bases short and J 2 bases short, with 11 bases between. Germline V lookup: CDR1 LGHDT, CDR2 YNNKEL (reference sequence). This CDR3 region has 14 residues. CDR3 in amino acids: CASSPFGRQETQYF. The CDR3 DNA reads as TGTGCCAGCAGCCCCTTCGGGCGACAAGAGACCCAGTACTTC.

J is TRBJ1-3 and V is TRBV3-1; weak D call: TRBD1 (5 bases). Germline V gives CDR1 LGHDT, CDR2 YNNKEL (reference sequence). The CDR3 has 15 amino acids. Between the trimmed V and J ends, which lost 4 bases and 0 bases, there was a span of 10 bases. CDR3 nucleotides: TGTGCCAGCAGCCGATACAGGAGCTCTGGAAACACCATATATTTT. Protein sequence: CASSRYRSSGNTIYF.

This clonotype turned up a few times. V and J are TRBV11-3 and TRBJ2-1; D unclear. Germline V gives CDR1 SGHNT, CDR2 YENEEA. V lost 0 bases, J lost 0 bases, and 9 bases lay in between. There are 16 residues in the CDR3. CDR3 bases: TGTGCCAGCAGCTTAGATCTTTCGATCTCCTACAATGAGCAGTTCTTC. Its translation: CASSLDLSISYNEQFF. Combining the CDR3 with reference TRBV11-3 and TRBJ2-1 gives the whole variable domain EAGVVQSPRYKIIEKKQPVAFWCNPISGHNTLYWYLQNLGQGPELLIRYENEEAVDDSQLPKDRFSAERLKGVDSTLKIQPAELGDSAVYLCASSLDLSISYNEQFFGPGTRLTVL.

This clonotype was detected only a few times. The chain couples TRBV7-2 to TRBJ1-1, with D uncertain. CDR3 size: 13 residues. CDR1 and CDR2 from the germline V gene are SGHTA and FQGNSA. V lost 5 bases to trimming and J lost 3 bases, with 10 bases between them. The CDR3 sequence is CASSAGSYTEAFF. In DNA form, the CDR3 reads TGTGCCAGCAGCGCCGGAAGCTACACTGAAGCTTTCTTT.

V is TRBV12-3 or TRBV12-4 and J is TRBJ1-2; weak D call: TRBD1 (5 bases). V lost 6 bases to trimming and J lost 0 bases, with 11 bases between them. The length of the CDR3 is 14 residues. CDR3 sequence reads: CASRAGTSNYGYTF. CDR3 DNA sequence: TGTGCCAGCAGGGCCGGGACTTCTAACTATGGCTACACCTTC.

Concerning this clonotype itself: An end of the junction differs from the germline gene, which may be a read error. This sequence joins TRBV5-1 and TRBJ2-4; D possibly corresponds to TRBD1 (5 bases). Germline V lookup: CDR1 SGHRS, CDR2 YFSETQ. This CDR3 is built from 15 residues. DNA for the CDR3: TGCGCCAGCAGCTTGGTGGGGCTAGACAAAAACATGCAGTATTTC. Translated, it gives CASSLVGLDKNMQYF.

This clonotype was counted only a few times. V usage is TRBV6-5 and J usage is TRBJ2-5, with D tentatively TRBD2 (5 bases). The DNA end favors TRBJ2-1, so the J call may be wrong. The CDR3 is made up of 14 amino acids. The germline CDR1 and CDR2 sequences are MNHEY and SVGAGI. Here the CDR3 reads CASSYGPGFGEQFF. CDR3 DNA: TGTGCCAGCAGTTATGGTCCGGGGTTCGGTGAGCAGTTCTTC.

The chain is built from TRBV6-2 or TRBV6-3 and TRBJ2-5; the D gene is possibly TRBD2 (5 bases). Germline-derived CDR1 and CDR2 are MNHEY and SVGEGT. Trimming removed 2 bases at V and 11 bases at J, with 18 bases between. This CDR3 contains 14 residues. CDR3 sequence: CASSYTPGRGEQYF. The CDR3, as DNA: TGTGCCAGCAGTTACACGCCCGGCCGGGGTGAGCAGTACTTC.

This clonotype was recorded many times. The gene calls are TRBV7-6 and TRBJ2-3; D is ambiguous. Trimming left V 5 bases short and J 4 bases short, with 10 bases between. CDR1 and CDR2 (germline): SGHVS, FNYEAQ. The CDR3 sequence is 13 residues long. The CDR3: CASSHRHPDTQYF. CDR3 nucleotides: TGTGCCAGCAGCCATCGACACCCAGATACGCAGTATTTT.

This clonotype appeared many times. CDR3 sequence reads: CASSFGEPGRYEQYF. CDR3 DNA: TGTGCCAGCAGTTTTGGGGAGCCGGGACGCTACGAGCAGTACTTC. The rearrangement uses TRBV27 and TRBJ2-5; D is possibly TRBD1 or TRBD2 (5 bases each). The J call may be faulty, since TRBJ2-7 better matches the DNA end. CDR3 size: 15 residues. Germline V lookup: CDR1 MNHEY, CDR2 SMNVEV (reference sequence).

This clonotype was recorded at least ten times. The V gene is TRBV6-1, the J gene TRBJ1-6; D may be TRBD1 (5 bases). Looked up from germline, CDR1 is MNHNS and CDR2 is SASEGT. The CDR3 is 15 amino acids. Trimming cost V 0 bases and J 6 bases, with 9 bases left between them. The CDR3 protein is CASSEAWGSNSPLHF. CDR3 nucleotides: TGTGCCAGCAGTGAAGCCTGGGGGTCTAATTCACCCCTCCACTTT.

This clonotype was counted a few times. This rearrangement joins TRBV5-8 to TRBJ2-1, with 8 bases that match TRBD2. V shed 2 bases, J shed 9 bases, and the junction held 7 bases outside the gene matches. Germline CDR1 SGHTS, CDR2 YDEGEE. This CDR3 has 14 amino acids. This chain's CDR3 is CASSFSGGAAEQFF. Here the CDR3 DNA reads TGTGCCAGCAGCTTTTCCGGGGGGGCGGCTGAGCAGTTCTTC.

In its sample, this clonotype was seen many times. Mismatch with germline at one junction end may stem from a read error. The gene calls are TRBV7-7 and TRBJ2-1; D remains ambiguous. The V gene's germline CDR1 is SSHAT and CDR2 FNYEAQ (reference sequence). The CDR3 consists of 14 residues. DNA of the CDR3: TGTGCTAGCAGCTTAGGCCACAGCTCCAATGAGCAGTTCTTC. Protein sequence: CASSLGHSSNEQFF.